Listed below are T cell receptor beta chains from one sample, sequenced in a study of T cells in Graves' hyperthyroidism and ophthalmopathy. One entry per CDR3 protein results from TCRdb running MiXCR on the multiplex PCR reads. The data show fewer than 800,000 distinct CDR3 sequences, less than 20% seen once. The sequencing sample was made of blood. These receptors originate from a man younger than 35 with Graves' hyperthyroidism. CDR3s leave out the opening cysteine and the closing phenylalanine or tryptophan.

>TRBV7-2|TRBJ2-7
ASSATSSYEQY
>TRBV6-2/TRBV6-3|TRBJ2-1
ASSFSGPYHNEQF
>TRBV6-2/TRBV6-3|TRBJ2-1
ATMEGQPYNEQF
>TRBV29-1|TRBJ2-4
SVEPFGGNIQY
>TRBV6-1|TRBJ1-5
ASRKGRAYSNQPQH
>TRBV9|TRBJ1-2
ASSVGDAGYT
>TRBV15|TRBJ2-7
ATSTNDRTNYEQY
>TRBV24-1|TRBJ2-2
ATSDLPTGANTGELF
>TRBV20-1|TRBJ2-2
SARRLGGGGTGELF
>TRBV12-3/TRBV12-4|TRBJ2-7
ASAEPQRTHEQY
>TRBV12-3/TRBV12-4|TRBJ2-1
ASGTGLSNEQF
>TRBV6-1|TRBJ2-2
ASSGLAGGPNTGELF
>TRBV20-1|TRBJ2-1
SARDLRRLLSSYNEQF
>TRBV29-1|TRBJ1-2
SVNRDGQTYGYT
>TRBV18|TRBJ2-7
ASSPFRTSGSIAYEQY
>TRBV28|TRBJ2-4
ASRTQGAGNIQY
>TRBV20-1|TRBJ2-7
SATKGGEQY
>TRBV7-2|TRBJ2-2
ASSPTRDRTYTGELF
>TRBV20-1|TRBJ2-7
TAGRRDEQY
>TRBV5-1|TRBJ1-5
ASSPTGRSNQPQH
>TRBV19|TRBJ1-2
ASARAGSGGYT
>TRBV28|TRBJ2-7
ASSPTLAGGPIEQY
>TRBV12-3/TRBV12-4|TRBJ1-1
ASSLGGVETEAF
>TRBV7-3|TRBJ1-1
ASSPRGGTTEAF
>TRBV28|TRBJ2-1
ASTPPPYNEQF